This T cell receptor beta chain was sequenced for a study of lung T cells in sarcoidosis with Löfgren's syndrome. Study-level background: Repertoire analyses centered on Löfgren's syndrome patients.

Using its own MiXCR run on the reads, TCRdb lists one record per CDR3 protein. The sample consists of about 2,500 distinct CDR3 sequences, around 30% of them appearing once. The CDR3 loop spans 17 amino acids. The V segment lost 1 base and the J segment 8 bases; nucleotides outside the gene matches: 12. CDR1 is MDHEN and CDR2 is SYDVKM in the germline V gene. This clonotype is labeled as large (0.1 to 1%). The antigen is not known. General study results and limits: Paired TRAV12-1/TRBV2 TCRs showed CDR3 homology and preferential pairing. Löfgren's syndrome patients reportedly showed greatest TRAV12-1 and TRBV2 expansion versus controls. Shared TRAV12-1 and TRBV2 CDR3 motifs across Löfgren's syndrome patients reportedly suggested public CD4+ TCRs.

The sequence was obtained from a human donor with sarcoidosis (Löfgren's syndrome or another form), or a control subject (not recorded which). The chain uses TRBV28 and TRBJ2-4; 9 positions match TRBD1. The sequenced material came from CD4+ T cells from PBMCs. The CDR3 spells CASSLLGTGMLSDIQYF. The DNA of the CDR3 is TGTGCCAGCAGTTTATTAGGGACAGGGATGTTATCGGACATTCAGTACTTC.